A single sample gave rise to the 5 T cell receptor beta chains below, sequenced in a study of post-analysis software for immune sequencing data. Study results and limitations: Higher frequency in patients than in controls was seen for about 5 TRBV segments, with TRBV5-6, TRBV5-1 and TRBV20-1 among them.

The authors incorporated unique molecular identifiers into the TCR beta cDNA libraries. Each CDR3 protein gets one entry after TCRdb re-called the PCR reads with MiXCR. The sample records about 800,000 distinct CDR3 sequences, roughly 30% being singletons. Antigen specificity for these receptors is unknown. Sequenced sample: blood. The receptors stem from a girl aged 10 to 17 with multiple sclerosis.

This rearrangement joins TRBV4-3 to TRBJ2-6, with D maybe TRBD2 (6 bases). The CDR3 covers 16 residues. The germline V gene has CDR1 LGHNA and CDR2 YSLEER. Trimming took 5 bases from V and 1 from J, leaving 12 bases between them. CDR3 in amino acids: CASSDPGESGANVLTF. The DNA of the CDR3 is TGCGCCAGCAGCGACCCGGGAGAGTCTGGGGCCAACGTCCTGACTTTC.

This chain uses TRBV10-3 with TRBJ2-5; 9 nucleotides agree with TRBD1. V lost 6 bases to trimming and J lost 4 bases; unmatched junction nucleotides: 9. The germline CDR1 and CDR2 sequences are ENHRY and SYGVKD. The length of the CDR3 is 15 residues. CDR3 sequence: CAIRISGQGAETQYF. The CDR3 DNA is TGTGCCATCAGGATCTCGGGACAGGGTGCAGAGACCCAGTACTTC.

This clonotype has more than one count but fewer than ten. The chain couples TRBV10-3 to TRBJ2-1, with TRBD2 identical over 9 bases. J was trimmed by 4 bases and V by 6 bases; bases with no gene match: 7. The CDR3 contains 15 residues. Looked up from germline, CDR1 is ENHRY and CDR2 is SYGVKD. The CDR3 region is CAIRAGGGVYNEQFF. Written as DNA, the CDR3 is TGTGCCATCAGAGCGGGCGGGGGGGTTTACAATGAGCAGTTCTTC.

In its sample, this clonotype was seen a few times. V gene TRBV7-2 combines with J gene TRBJ2-7; 11 bases fit TRBD2. CDR1 and CDR2 from the germline V gene are SGHTA and FQGNSA. The junction had 13 bases not matched to a gene; V was cut back by 10 bases and J by 2 bases. The CDR3 sequence is 16 residues long. CDR3: CATTPGSGRVAYEQYF. CDR3 coding DNA: TGTGCCACCACCCCCGGTAGCGGGAGGGTGGCCTACGAGCAGTACTTC.

This clonotype was seen repeatedly, ten times or more. V is TRBV12-3 or TRBV12-4 and J is TRBJ2-1, with TRBD2 matching over 8 bases. This CDR3 is 14 amino acids long. V lost 5 bases, J lost 3 bases, and 3 bases stayed unmatched. The CDR3 reads CASSTGTSYNEQFF. The CDR3 nucleotides are TGTGCCAGCAGTACCGGGACTAGCTACAATGAGCAGTTCTTC.